Reported below is one T cell receptor beta chain. Its antigen is currently unknown. This record belongs to a study of T cell repertoires in cytomegalovirus infection. Study as a whole: Recently identified HLA-C-restricted CMV epitopes were among the peptides used. Public TCR beta signatures marked donors with CMV infection and the matching HLA. Study findings and constraints: What dominated the ex vivo response were HLA-C-restricted CMV-specific TCR beta clonotypes. CMV carriers having the relevant HLA were flagged by cumulative public TCR beta family frequency.

Trimming pared 5 bases from V and 4 bases from J, leaving 14 bases between. The CDR3 sequence is 15 residues long. In germline, CDR1 is SGHAT, CDR2 FQNNGV. TCRdb re-called the reads with MiXCR, one entry per CDR3 protein. The sample includes a few hundred thousand distinct CDR3 sequences, approximately 42% of them seen just once. The chain employs TRBV11-2 and TRBJ2-2; D unresolved. The TCR comes from a human donor in good health (CMV status not recorded). Some clones in this sample may be carry-over from other donors' samples. The sample here was cultured PBMCs, taken from culture after CMV antigen stimulation. The CDR3 loop reads CASSIWAKGTGELFF. CDR3 nucleotides: TGTGCCAGCAGCATCTGGGCTAAGGGCACCGGGGAGCTGTTTTTT. Drawing the rest from reference TRBV11-2 and TRBJ2-2, the complete variable domain is EAGVAQSPRYKIIEKRQSVAFWCNPISGHATLYWYQQILGQGPKLLIQFQNNGVVDDSQLPKDRFSAERLKGVDSTLKIQPAKLEDSAVYLCASSIWAKGTGELFFGEGSRLTVL.